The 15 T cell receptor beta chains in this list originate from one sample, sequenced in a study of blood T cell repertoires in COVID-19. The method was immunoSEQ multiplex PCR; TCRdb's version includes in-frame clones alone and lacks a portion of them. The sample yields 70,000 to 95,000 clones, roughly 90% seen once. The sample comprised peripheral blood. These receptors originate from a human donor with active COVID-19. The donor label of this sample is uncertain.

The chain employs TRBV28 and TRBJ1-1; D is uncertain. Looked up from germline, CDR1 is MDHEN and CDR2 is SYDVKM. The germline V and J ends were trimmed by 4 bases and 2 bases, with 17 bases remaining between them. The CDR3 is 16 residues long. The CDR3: CASSSLLLNSNTEAFF. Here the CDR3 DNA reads TGTGCCAGCAGTTCCCTCCTCCTGAACTCCAACACTGAAGCTTTCTTT. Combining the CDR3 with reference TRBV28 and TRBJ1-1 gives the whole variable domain DVKVTQSSRYLVKRTGEKVFLECVQDMDHENMFWYRQDPGLGLRLIYFSYDVKMKEKGDIPEGYSVSREKKERFSLILESASTNQTSMYLCASSSLLLNSNTEAFFGQGTRLTVV.

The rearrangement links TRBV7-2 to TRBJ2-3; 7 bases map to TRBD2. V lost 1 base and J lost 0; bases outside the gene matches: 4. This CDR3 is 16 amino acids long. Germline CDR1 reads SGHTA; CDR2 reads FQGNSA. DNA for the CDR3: TGTGCCAGCAGCTTAGAAGCGGGGTTGAGCACAGATACGCAGTATTTT. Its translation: CASSLEAGLSTDTQYF. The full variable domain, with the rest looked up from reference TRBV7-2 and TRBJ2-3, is GAGVSQSPSNKVTEKGKDVELRCDPISGHTALYWYRQSLGQGLEFLIYFQGNSAPDKSGLPSDRFSAERTGGSVSTLTIQRTQQEDSAVYLCASSLEAGLSTDTQYFGPGTRLTVL.

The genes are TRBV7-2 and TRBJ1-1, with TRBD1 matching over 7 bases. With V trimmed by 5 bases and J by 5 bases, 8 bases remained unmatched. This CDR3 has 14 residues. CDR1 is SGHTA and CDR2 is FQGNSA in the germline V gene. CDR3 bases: TGTGCCAGCAGCCCCTCTACAGGGGTTACTGAAGCTTTCTTT. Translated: CASSPSTGVTEAFF.

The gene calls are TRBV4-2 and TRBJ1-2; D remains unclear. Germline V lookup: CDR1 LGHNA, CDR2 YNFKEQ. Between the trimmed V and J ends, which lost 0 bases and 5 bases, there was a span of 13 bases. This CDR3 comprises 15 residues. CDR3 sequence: CASSQEALSTYGYTF. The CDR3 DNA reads TGTGCCAGCAGCCAAGAGGCACTAAGCACTTATGGCTACACCTTC.

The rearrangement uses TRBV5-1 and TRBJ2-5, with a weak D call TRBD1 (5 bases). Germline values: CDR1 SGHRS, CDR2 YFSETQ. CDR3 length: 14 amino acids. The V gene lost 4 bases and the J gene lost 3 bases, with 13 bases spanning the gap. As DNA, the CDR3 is TGCGCCAGCAGCCCAAGACAGTTAAAAGAGACCCAGTACTTC. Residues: CASSPRQLKETQYF.

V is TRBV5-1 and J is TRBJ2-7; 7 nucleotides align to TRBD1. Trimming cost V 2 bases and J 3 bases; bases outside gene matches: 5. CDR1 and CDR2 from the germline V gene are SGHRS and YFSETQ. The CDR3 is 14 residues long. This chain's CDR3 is CASSLQGNDYEQYF. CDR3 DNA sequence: TGCGCCAGCAGCTTACAGGGGAACGACTACGAGCAGTACTTC.

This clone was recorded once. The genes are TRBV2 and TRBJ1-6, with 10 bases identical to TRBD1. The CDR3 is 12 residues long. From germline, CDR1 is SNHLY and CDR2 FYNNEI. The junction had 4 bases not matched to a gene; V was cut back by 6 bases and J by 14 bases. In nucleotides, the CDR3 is TGTGCCAGCAGGGGGACAGGGGAAACCCTCCACTTT. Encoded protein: CASRGTGETLHF.

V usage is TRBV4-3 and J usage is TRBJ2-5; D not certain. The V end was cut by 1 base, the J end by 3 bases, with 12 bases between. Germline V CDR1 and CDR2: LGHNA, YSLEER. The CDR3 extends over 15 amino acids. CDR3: CASSQGPAPEETQYF. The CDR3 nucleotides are TGCGCCAGCAGCCAAGGGCCAGCGCCCGAAGAGACCCAGTACTTC.

In DNA, the CDR3 is TGTGCCAGCTCACCGGGACAGCAAGAGACCCAGTACTTC. This sequence encodes CASSPGQQETQYF. The chain is built from TRBV18 and TRBJ2-5, with 7 bases that match TRBD1. CDR1 and CDR2 (germline): KGHSH, LQKENI. The J segment lost 2 bases and the V segment lost 3 bases, leaving 0 bases of the junction unmatched. This CDR3 has 13 amino acids.

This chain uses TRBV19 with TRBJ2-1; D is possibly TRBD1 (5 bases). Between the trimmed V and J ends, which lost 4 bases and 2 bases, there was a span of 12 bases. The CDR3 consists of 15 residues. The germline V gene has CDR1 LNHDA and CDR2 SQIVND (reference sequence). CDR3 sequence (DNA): TGTGCCAGTAGTACCCCCGACAGCACCTACAATGAGCAGTTCTTC. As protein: CASSTPDSTYNEQFF. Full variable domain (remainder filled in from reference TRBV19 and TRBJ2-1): DGGITQSPKYLFRKEGQNVTLSCEQNLNHDAMYWYRQDPGQGLRLIYYSQIVNDFQKGDIAEGYSVSREKKESFPLTVTSAQKNPTAFYLCASSTPDSTYNEQFFGPGTRLTVL.

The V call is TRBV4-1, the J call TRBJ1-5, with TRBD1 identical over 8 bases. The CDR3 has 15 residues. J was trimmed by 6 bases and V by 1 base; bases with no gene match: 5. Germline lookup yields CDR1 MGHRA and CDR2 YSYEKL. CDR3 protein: CASSQVPGTGQPQHF. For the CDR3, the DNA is TGCGCCAGCAGCCAAGTTCCAGGGACAGGTCAGCCCCAGCATTTT.

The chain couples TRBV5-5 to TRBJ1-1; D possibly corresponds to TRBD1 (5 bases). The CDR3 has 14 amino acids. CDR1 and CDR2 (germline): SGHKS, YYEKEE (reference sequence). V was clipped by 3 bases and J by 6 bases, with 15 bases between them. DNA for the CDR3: TGTGCCAGCAGCTCCCTCGCCTGGGGCGCTGAAGCTTTCTTT. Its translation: CASSSLAWGAEAFF.

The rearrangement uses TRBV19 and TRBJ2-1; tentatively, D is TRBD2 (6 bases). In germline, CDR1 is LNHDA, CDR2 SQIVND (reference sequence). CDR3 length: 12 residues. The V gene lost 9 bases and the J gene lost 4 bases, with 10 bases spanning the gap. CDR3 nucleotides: TGTGCCAGCACGGGGGTTTACAATGAGCAGTTCTTC. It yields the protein CASTGVYNEQFF.

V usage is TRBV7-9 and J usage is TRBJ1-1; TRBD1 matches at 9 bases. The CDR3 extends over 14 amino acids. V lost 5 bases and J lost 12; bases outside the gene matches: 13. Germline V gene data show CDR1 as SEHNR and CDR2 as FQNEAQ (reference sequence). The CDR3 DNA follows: TGTGCCAGCAGCGATAATTCTCGCGGGACAGGGTCTTTCTTT. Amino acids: CASSDNSRGTGSFF. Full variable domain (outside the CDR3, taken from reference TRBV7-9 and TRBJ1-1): DTGVSQNPRHKITKRGQNVTFRCDPISEHNRLYWYRQTLGQGPEFLTYFQNEAQLEKSRLLSDRFSAERPKGSFSTLEIQRTEQGDSAMYLCASSDNSRGTGSFFGQGTRLTVV.

CDR3 protein: CASRAGYSNQPQHF. The DNA for the CDR3 is TGTGCCAGCAGAGCAGGATATAGCAATCAGCCCCAGCATTTT. This rearrangement joins TRBV2 to TRBJ1-5, with D unresolved. The CDR3 totals 14 residues. Germline V gene lookup returns CDR1 SNHLY and CDR2 FYNNEI. V was pared by 6 bases and J by 0 bases, with 9 bases between.